These 15 T cell receptor beta chains share one sample of origin, sequenced in a study of regulatory T cells in long-lasting Graves disease. Arm-PCR of CDR3 regions and iRepertoire HTBI primers were used to build TCR beta libraries. Each CDR3 protein gets one entry after TCRdb re-called the multiplex PCR reads with MiXCR. The sample lists around 400,000 distinct CDR3 sequences, roughly 23% occurring once. As for time point: persistent/refractory GD, antithyroid drugs over 5 years with positive TRAb. RNA isolated from PBMCs was used to make the TCR library. The sequenced sample was peripheral blood mononuclear cells (PBMCs), obtained when the disease was refractory, from a patient treated with antithyroid drugs. The source is a female donor with Graves disease.

This clonotype has only one observation. The chain links TRBV9 to TRBJ1-1; D is perhaps TRBD1 (6 bases). Deletions cut 3 bases from V and 10 bases from J, with 19 bases between. Germline V gene lookup returns CDR1 SGDLS and CDR2 YYNGEE. This CDR3 comprises 14 residues. CDR3 sequence reads: CASSGGQGYGSAFF. The CDR3 DNA is TGTGCCAGCAGCGGGGGGCAGGGGTACGGCTCAGCTTTCTTT.

This clonotype was seen at least ten times. This rearrangement joins TRBV28 to TRBJ2-7; 7 nucleotides align to TRBD1. The CDR3 is 14 residues long. The ends lost 6 bases at V and 2 bases at J; junction bases unmatched: 7. Germline values: CDR1 MDHEN, CDR2 SYDVKM. CDR3 sequence reads: CASSQLTGPYEQYF. The CDR3 DNA is TGTGCCAGCAGCCAGCTGACAGGGCCCTACGAGCAGTACTTC.

CDR3 nucleotides: TGTGCCAGCAGCGGACTAGACAACACAGATACGCAGTATTTT. This sequence encodes CASSGLDNTDTQYF. This chain joins TRBV27 and TRBJ2-3, with 7 bases matching TRBD2. Trimming took 6 bases from V and 2 from J; bases not matched to a gene: 5. Germline loops: CDR1 MNHEY, CDR2 SMNVEV (reference sequence). The CDR3 has 14 residues.

Comment on this clonotype: A single base is all that separates this from a far larger clone, so a read error is likely. V is TRBV12-3 or TRBV12-4 and J is TRBJ2-7; maybe TRBD1 (5 bases). This CDR3 is 14 amino acids long. CDR3 residues: CAGSLWGDRSEQYF. The CDR3 bases are TGTGCCGGCAGTTTGTGGGGCGACAGAAGCGAGCAGTACTTC.

This clonotype showed up many times. The chain is built from TRBV7-2 and TRBJ1-4; 7 bases match TRBD1. This CDR3 has 15 residues. Germline trimming cut 4 bases from V and 6 bases from J; bases unmatched to any gene: 8. CDR1 SGHTA and CDR2 FQGNSA come from the germline V gene. This chain's CDR3 is CASSSMTGWDEKLFF. The CDR3 bases are TGTGCCAGCAGCTCTATGACAGGGTGGGATGAAAAACTGTTTTTT.

This clonotype was observed a few times. V and J are TRBV19 and TRBJ2-2, with a possible D match to TRBD1 (5 bases). CDR1 LNHDA and CDR2 SQIVND come from the germline V gene (reference sequence). The CDR3 covers 13 residues. V was shortened by 8 bases and J by 3 bases, with 10 bases between the two germline ends. The DNA of the CDR3 is TGTGCCAGTGACGCGACAGACACCGGGGAGCTGTTTTTT. It yields the protein CASDATDTGELFF.

This clonotype was observed at least ten times. The CDR3 sequence is CASMREVAGGRETQYF. CDR3 nucleotide sequence: TGTGCCAGCATGAGGGAGGTAGCGGGTGGTAGGGAGACCCAGTACTTC. The V gene is TRBV2, the J gene TRBJ2-5, with 7 nucleotides matching TRBD2. Unmatched junction bases numbered 16, after V lost 7 bases and J lost 5 bases. This CDR3 comprises 16 residues. The germline CDR1 and CDR2 sequences are SNHLY and FYNNEI.

This clonotype has ten or more counts. The gene calls are TRBV7-9 and TRBJ2-1, with no clear D. V gave up 2 bases and J gave up 0 bases, with 2 bases separating them. Germline-derived CDR1 and CDR2 are SEHNR and FQNEAQ (reference sequence). This CDR3 has 13 residues. For the CDR3, the DNA is TGTGCCAGCAGCTTAACCTCCTACAATGAGCAGTTCTTC. Protein product: CASSLTSYNEQFF. The full variable domain, completed using reference TRBV7-9 and TRBJ2-1, is DTGVSQNPRHKITKRGQNVTFRCDPISEHNRLYWYRQTLGQGPEFLTYFQNEAQLEKSRLLSDRFSAERPKGSFSTLEIQRTEQGDSAMYLCASSLTSYNEQFFGPGTRLTVL.

This clonotype was seen ten or more times. The gene calls are TRBV12-3 or TRBV12-4 and TRBJ1-1; a possible D gene is TRBD1 (5 bases). This CDR3 contains 13 residues. Trimming removed 3 bases at V and 7 bases at J, with 12 bases between. The chain's CDR3 is CASSLGDQSEAFF. The CDR3 DNA is TGTGCCAGCAGTTTGGGGGACCAAAGTGAAGCTTTCTTT.

This clonotype was observed at least ten times. The J gene is TRBJ1-4, the V gene TRBV2; TRBD1 matches 7 bases. The length of the CDR3 is 14 residues. The junction had 5 bases not matched to a gene; V was cut back by 6 bases and J by 4 bases. Germline V gene sequence: CDR1 SNHLY, CDR2 FYNNEI. CDR3 loop: CASRATGYNEKLFF. CDR3 bases: TGTGCCAGCAGGGCGACAGGGTATAATGAAAAACTGTTTTTT.

The chain has TRBV6-5 and TRBJ1-5, with TRBD1 as a possible D gene (5 bases). V dropped 2 bases and J dropped 4 bases, with 21 bases sitting between them. Germline V gives CDR1 MNHEY, CDR2 SVGAGI. The CDR3 is 18 residues long. This chain's CDR3 is CASSYLGSTANWNQPQHF. The DNA of the CDR3 is TGTGCCAGCAGTTACCTCGGGTCGACAGCGAACTGGAATCAGCCCCAGCATTTT.

This rearrangement joins TRBV7-2 to TRBJ1-5; no firm D call. CDR1 and CDR2 from the germline V gene are SGHTA and FQGNSA. CDR3 length: 13 amino acids. V lost 2 bases, J lost 7 bases, and 9 bases lay in between. CDR3 nucleotides: TGTGCCAGCAGCTTATCGCAAGAGCAGCCCCAGCATTTT. The encoded protein is CASSLSQEQPQHF.

The J gene is TRBJ2-5, the V gene TRBV4-1; no reliable D call. Trimming took 3 bases from V and 0 from J, leaving 14 bases between them. This CDR3 has 16 amino acids. CDR1 is MGHRA and CDR2 is YSYEKL in the germline V gene. CDR3 loop: CASSHGSSKNQETQYF. CDR3 coding DNA: TGCGCCAGCAGCCATGGCAGTTCGAAAAACCAAGAGACCCAGTACTTC.

This chain connects TRBV4-1 to TRBJ2-7, with 7 positions matching TRBD1. CDR3 length: 15 residues. The V segment lost 0 bases and the J segment 7 bases; nucleotides outside the gene matches: 9. Per the germline V gene, CDR1 is MGHRA and CDR2 is YSYEKL. The CDR3, as DNA: TGCGCCAGCAGCCAAGAAGAGGGGGCGCATTCTGAGCAGTACTTC. Its protein product is CASSQEEGAHSEQYF.

Notes on this clonotype: This may come from a read error, since a much larger clone is one base off. The chain combines TRBV28 with TRBJ2-5, with 11 positions matching TRBD1. With 6 bases clipped from V and 11 bases from J, the junction kept 26 bases outside the gene matches. The CDR3 loop spans 19 amino acids. Germline-derived CDR1 and CDR2 are MDHEN and SYDVKM. CDR3 in amino acids: CASSPPRPDPGDRGGGQYF. In DNA form, the CDR3 reads TGTGCCAGCAGCCCCCCGCGCCCGGACCCCGGGGACAGGGGGGGCGGGCAGTACTTC.